This entry concerns a single T cell receptor (beta chain). Antigen specificity is unknown. The record originates from a study of T cell responses to AZD1222 COVID-19 vaccine. Study-level points and caveats: Recipients of two AZD1222 doses showed rising Spike-specific TCR breadth and depth. Unmutated variant regions are reportedly the target of nearly half of TCRs that are spike-specific. At study baseline, merely five or six AZD1222 recipients were seropositive.

Germline CDR1 reads LGHDT; CDR2 reads YNNKEL (reference sequence). The CDR3 is 18 amino acids. V lost 1 base to trimming and J lost 4 bases; unmatched junction nucleotides: 13. Some clones are missing from TCRdb's copy, which holds only in-frame ones; the method was immunoSEQ multiplex PCR. The sample consists of around 120,000 clones, approximately 85% of them appearing once. This material consisted of peripheral blood, taken on day 0 of MenACWY control vaccination. The chain links TRBV3-1 (or the pseudogene TRBV3-2) to TRBJ1-2; 9 bases line up with TRBD1. This TCR was recovered from an adult in good health. As DNA, the CDR3 is TGTGCCAGCAGCCAAGGCCGGTACAGGGGGCGCTTTAGCTATGGCTACACCTTC. The encoded protein is CASSQGRYRGRFSYGYTF.